The clone carrying this T cell receptor (beta chain) appeared many times. One entry per CDR3 protein results from TCRdb running MiXCR on the 5' RACE reads. Of roughly 51,000 distinct CDR3 sequences in the sample, roughly 9.8% were seen once. These data originate in a study of early T cells in non-severe SARS-CoV-2 infection. The germline V gene encodes CDR1 SSHAT and CDR2 FNYEAQ (reference sequence). Between the trimmed V and J ends, which lost 1 base and 3 bases, there was a span of 5 bases. CDR3 length: 13 amino acids. The chain has TRBV7-7 and TRBJ2-3; D gene ambiguous. Source material: whole blood. This receptor was taken from an adult who was a healthcare worker with PCR-confirmed SARS-CoV-2 infection or an uninfected control (not recorded which). CDR3 amino acids: CASSLGGTDTQYF. Written as DNA, the CDR3 is TGTGCCAGCAGCTTAGGAGGAACAGATACGCAGTATTTT.